This T cell receptor beta chain was retrieved from a study of shared clonotypes between healthy human individuals (dated by TCRdb to 2018 to 2021). At the level of the whole study: The cohort included three men and a couple of women between 18 and 49 years of age. To estimate repertoire size and how much clonotypes are shared between individuals, the study performed deep sequencing of blood TCR repertoires from 4 to 6 healthy adults. To increase sequencing depth and limit assay-specific biases, different laboratories used diverse techniques to prepare libraries and sequence TCR repertoires. Each donor's leukapheresis produced roughly between roughly 0.85 and 10 billion PBMCs. For each donor, three plates each were used for CD4 naive and CD4 memory, two plates were used for CD8 naive, and one plate was used for CD8 memory. Overall results and qualifications from the work: Estimated clonotype richness was generally larger for naive than for memory subsets. Across a handful of donors, roughly 5% of naive CD4, approximately 3.6% of naive CD8, under 2.5% of memory CD4, and under 0.45% of memory CD8 clonotypes were shared. Clonotypes shared by all four sorted-subset donors showed higher generation probabilities than non-shared clonotypes. Only blood was sampled, and tissue TCR repertoires likely differ from those in blood. Even with the large sequencing depth, rarefaction of the sorted-subset datasets indicated that sequencing was incomplete. Based on pairwise subsampling, the degree of clonotype sharing among donors was expected to be affected by sequencing depth. The genetic and exposure-history diversity represented was limited by the small number of donors.

CD8 naive samples were obtained by positive selection for CCR7 among CD45RO-negative cells, yielding a CD45RA+CCR7+ population from which TemRA cells were excluded. The donors were healthy, HIV-negative adults with no recently reported acute infections or vaccinations. All donors were Caucasian adults living in Nashville, Tennessee, USA. After blood collection by leukapheresis, PBMCs were isolated using Ficoll-Histopaque density gradient centrifugation and then cryopreserved in the vapor phase of liquid nitrogen. Purity and quantity of every magnetically sorted T cell population were checked by analytical flow cytometry. Each sorted fraction had its genomic DNA isolated and then quantified by UV absorbance on a Nanodrop 2000c. Worth noting for this clone: Its antigen is unknown. Within one base of it there is no much larger clone, and no base qualities were kept.

Taken from the germline V gene, the CDR1 and CDR2 loops are KGHSH and LQKENI. V is pruned by 5 bases and J by 2 bases, leaving 16 bases of the junction without a gene match. From cysteine to phenylalanine, the CDR3 is 18 amino acids long. Only CDR3 DNA remains: 54 bases, in frame from the first base. TCR CDR3 regions were amplified from genomic DNA by multiplex PCR using the deep immunoSEQ assay. Extracted genomic DNA from each cell subset was spread evenly across all wells of several immunoSEQ 96-well plates, with each plate serving as a replicate. For sorted subsets, roughly 190 ng of genomic DNA, equivalent to roughly 33,000 T cell genomes, went into each replicate PCR. Purified libraries were quantified with a Qubit 3.0 fluorometer, sized on a Bioanalyzer 2100, and re-quantified with the KAPA Library Quantification kit. Every immunoSEQ 96-well plate was sequenced on a dedicated single-read 150-cycle Illumina NextSeq 550 flow cell. The source study handled its data this way. Because the immunoSEQ output held only junctional sequences and lacked quality scores, the filtering could not match the filtering applied to full-length reads. Sequences were annotated with PyIR, a Python wrapper for IgBLAST v1.9, and V/J genes and CDR3 were assigned using IMGT germline references. Any read was removed if the V/J assignment was weak (E-value above 1e-6), the CDR3 was missing, or the read contained stop codons, out-of-frame junctions, or ambiguous translated residues. V3J clonotypes were defined as sequences sharing an identical inferred V gene, J gene, and CDR3 amino acid sequence. To compute the percentage overlap between repertoires, the number of shared unique clonotypes was divided by the size of the smaller repertoire. Richness of each repertoire was evaluated using RTK rarefaction, the Chao1 estimator, and Recon v2.1 estimates of unobserved clonotypes. OLGA was used to compute generation probabilities for all TCRbeta clonotypes that the gDNA method yielded from a handful of donors. Drawn from immuneACCESS, this table holds only the in-frame rearrangements with V and J called that TCRdb kept. Clones are partly lost; checked studies trace under half to an unresolved V gene and leave the rest unexplained. D and trimming come from the DNA, and the V and J calls and clone size come from that table. A total of 1.5 million to 2.5 million clones appear in this sample, just under 95% of them only once. The ten largest clones add up to more than 0.95% of the sample.

This sequence originates from a man aged 18 to 29 in good health. The chain is assembled from TRBV18 and TRBJ2-7, and 9 junctional nucleotides match TRBD1. The sequencing sample was made of naive CD8+ T cells sorted from blood. Sample cell subset or site, as interpreted from the label and publication: CD45RA+CCR7+. The DNA sequence follows: TGTGCCAGCTCATCCGGGACAGGGTCACCCCACCACCCCTACGAGCAGTACTTC. Translated, it reads CASSSGTGSPHHPYEQYF.